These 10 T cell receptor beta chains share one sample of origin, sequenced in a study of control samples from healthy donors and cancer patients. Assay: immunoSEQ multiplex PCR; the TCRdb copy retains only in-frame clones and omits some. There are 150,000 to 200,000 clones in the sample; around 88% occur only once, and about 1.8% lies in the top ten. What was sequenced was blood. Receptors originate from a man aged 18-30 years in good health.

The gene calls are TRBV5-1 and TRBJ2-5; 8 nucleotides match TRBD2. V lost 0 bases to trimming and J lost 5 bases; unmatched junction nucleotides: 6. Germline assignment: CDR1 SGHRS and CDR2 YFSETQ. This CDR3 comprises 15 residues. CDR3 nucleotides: TGCGCCAGCAGCTTGGAACGGGGGGGCCACGAGACCCAGTACTTC. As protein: CASSLERGGHETQYF. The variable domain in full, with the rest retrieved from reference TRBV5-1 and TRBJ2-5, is KAGVTQTPRYLIKTRGQQVTLSCSPISGHRSVSWYQQTPGQGLQFLFEYFSETQRNKGNFPGRFSGRQFSNSRSEMNVSTLELGDSALYLCASSLERGGHETQYFGPGTRLLVL.

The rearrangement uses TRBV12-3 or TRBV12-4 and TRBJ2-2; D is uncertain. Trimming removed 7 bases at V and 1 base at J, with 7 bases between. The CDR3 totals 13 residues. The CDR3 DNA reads TGTGCCAGCATCCAGATGAACACCGGGGAGCTGTTTTTT. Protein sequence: CASIQMNTGELFF.

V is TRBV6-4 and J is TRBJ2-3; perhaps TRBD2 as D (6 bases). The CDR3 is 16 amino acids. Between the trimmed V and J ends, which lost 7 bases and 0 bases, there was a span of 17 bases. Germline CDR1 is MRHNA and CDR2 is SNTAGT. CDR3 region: CASIVAVGPSTDTQYF. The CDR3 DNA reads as TGTGCCAGCATCGTAGCGGTGGGGCCCAGCACAGATACGCAGTATTTT.

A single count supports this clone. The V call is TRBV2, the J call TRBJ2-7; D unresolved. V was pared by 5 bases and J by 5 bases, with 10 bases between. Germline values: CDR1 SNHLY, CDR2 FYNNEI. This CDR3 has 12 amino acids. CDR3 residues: CASSPLTDEQYF. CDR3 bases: TGTGCCAGCAGTCCATTAACGGACGAGCAGTACTTC.

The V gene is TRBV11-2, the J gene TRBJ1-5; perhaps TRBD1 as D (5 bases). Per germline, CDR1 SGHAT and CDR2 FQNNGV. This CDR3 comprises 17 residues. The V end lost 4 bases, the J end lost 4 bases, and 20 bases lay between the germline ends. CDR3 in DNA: TGTGCCAGCAGCTCAGACGTGGGGGGAATAGGGAATCAGCCCCAGCATTTT. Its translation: CASSSDVGGIGNQPQHF.

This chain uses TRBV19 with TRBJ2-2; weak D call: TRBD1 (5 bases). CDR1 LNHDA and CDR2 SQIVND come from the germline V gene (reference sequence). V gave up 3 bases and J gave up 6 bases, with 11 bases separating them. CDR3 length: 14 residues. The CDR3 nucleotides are TGTGCCAGTAGTATGGGCAGGGTTTCCGGGGAGCTGTTTTTT. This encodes CASSMGRVSGELFF.

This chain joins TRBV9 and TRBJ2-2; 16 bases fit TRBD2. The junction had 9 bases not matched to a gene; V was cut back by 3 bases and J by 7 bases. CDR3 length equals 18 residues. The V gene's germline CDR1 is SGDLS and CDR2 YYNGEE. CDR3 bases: TGTGCCAGCAGCGGAACGGGACTAGCGGGGGGGCCCGGCGGGGAGCTGTTTTTT. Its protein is CASSGTGLAGGPGGELFF. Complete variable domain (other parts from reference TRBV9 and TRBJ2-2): DSGVTQTPKHLITATGQRVTLRCSPRSGDLSVYWYQQSLDQGLQFLIQYYNGEERAKGNILERFSAQQFPDLHSELNLSSLELGDSALYFCASSGTGLAGGPGGELFFGEGSRLTVL.

DNA for the CDR3: TGTGCCAGCAGCCCCTGGACAGGGGATCAGCCCCAGCATTTT. Its translation: CASSPWTGDQPQHF. This chain connects TRBV7-2 to TRBJ1-5; 9 nucleotides agree with TRBD1. Looked up from germline, CDR1 is SGHTA and CDR2 is FQGNSA. The length of the CDR3 is 14 residues. V was clipped by 5 bases and J by 5 bases; unmatched bases: 4.

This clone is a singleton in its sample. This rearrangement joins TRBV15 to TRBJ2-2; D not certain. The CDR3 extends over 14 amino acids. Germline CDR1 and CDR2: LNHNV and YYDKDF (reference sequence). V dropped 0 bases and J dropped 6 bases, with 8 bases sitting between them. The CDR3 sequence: CATSRDFRAGELFF. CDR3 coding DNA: TGTGCCACCAGCAGAGATTTTAGGGCCGGGGAGCTGTTTTTT.

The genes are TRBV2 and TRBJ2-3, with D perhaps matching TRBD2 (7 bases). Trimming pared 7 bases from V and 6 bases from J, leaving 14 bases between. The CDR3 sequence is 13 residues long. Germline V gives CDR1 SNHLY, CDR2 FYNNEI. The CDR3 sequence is CASKGGRGDTQYF. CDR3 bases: TGTGCCAGCAAGGGGGGGCGAGGGGATACGCAGTATTTT.